This T cell receptor beta chain was recorded in a study of blood T cells in healthy people across ages. Study results and limitations: A roughly linear age-dependent decrease characterized TCR beta diversity per million T cells.

The germline CDR1 and CDR2 sequences are ENHRY and SYGVKD. J lost 5 bases, V lost 5 bases, and 7 bases had no gene match. CDR3 length: 15 residues. Primers used in a second PCR of roughly 7 to 11 cycles were a sample-barcoded 5' primer and a J-beta primer mix. TCRdb fed the 5' RACE reads into MiXCR, producing one record per CDR3 protein. The sample yields about 940,000 distinct CDR3 sequences, around 48% seen once. This clonotype appeared a few times. Its cognate antigen is unknown. This TCR was recovered from a man aged 25 to 40 in good health. Material: blood. This chain uses TRBV10-3 with TRBJ2-3; 10 bases are shared with TRBD2. CDR3 DNA sequence: TGTGCCATCAGTCCAGCGGGGGGGCCAGGAGATACGCAGTATTTT. It translates to CAISPAGGPGDTQYF.